The rows below give T cell receptor beta chains drawn from one sample of a study of OX40 agonist ivuxolimab in advanced cancers. Sequencing was performed with immunoSEQ multiplex PCR; in TCRdb, only in-frame clones are kept and a portion is missing. The table shows 48,000 or so clones, with approximately 84% occurring only once. Sample: CD4+ or CD8+ T cells sorted from blood, taken in a trial of the OX40 agonist ivuxolimab. The receptors stem from an adult with an advanced solid tumor such as melanoma, head and neck, liver or kidney cancer. CDR3s include the opening cysteine and the closing phenylalanine or tryptophan. A D gene is named only where the DNA matches it firmly. For some rows the clone size is stated as once, few or many, or as a class when expanded; others skip it.

j_gene: TRBJ1-1; v_gene: TRBV7-9; d_gene: TRBD1; abundance: once; CDR3nt: TGTGCCAGCAGCCTAAGCGGAGGACAGGCGTCTGAAGCTTTCTTT; CDR3aa: CASSLSGGQASEAFF
j_gene: TRBJ2-3; v_gene: TRBV13; d_gene: -; abundance: -; CDR3nt: TGTGCCAGCAGCTTTCAGACGGCTGGCACAGATACGCAGTATTTT; CDR3aa: CASSFQTAGTDTQYF
j_gene: TRBJ2-1; v_gene: TRBV10-3; d_gene: -; abundance: -; CDR3nt: TGTGCCATCAAGGCGGACTCCTACAATGAGCAGTTCTTC; CDR3aa: CAIKADSYNEQFF
j_gene: TRBJ1-2; v_gene: TRBV15; d_gene: -; abundance: -; CDR3nt: TGTGCCACCAGCAGAGATTCCGGGACGAGCGGCTACACCTTC; CDR3aa: CATSRDSGTSGYTF
j_gene: TRBJ1-4; v_gene: TRBV7-8; d_gene: -; abundance: -; CDR3nt: TGTGCCAGCAGCTTAGGAGGGGTGGGGAATGAAAAACTGTTTTTT; CDR3aa: CASSLGGVGNEKLFF
j_gene: TRBJ2-7; v_gene: TRBV18; d_gene: -; abundance: -; CDR3nt: TGTGCCAGCTCACCACCGGGCTCTCCCTACGAGCAGTACTTC; CDR3aa: CASSPPGSPYEQYF
j_gene: TRBJ1-1; v_gene: TRBV7-3; d_gene: -; abundance: -; CDR3nt: TGTGCCAGCAGCTTATGGGTAGGAGAAGCTTTCTTT; CDR3aa: CASSLWVGEAFF
j_gene: TRBJ2-2; v_gene: TRBV6-1; d_gene: -; abundance: -; CDR3nt: TGTGCCAGCAGTGAATCCAACACCGGGGAGCTGTTTTTT; CDR3aa: CASSESNTGELFF
j_gene: TRBJ1-2; v_gene: TRBV6-6; d_gene: -; abundance: -; CDR3nt: TGTGCCAGCAGTCAAGACAGGAACCCTTACTATGGCTACACCTTC; CDR3aa: CASSQDRNPYYGYTF
j_gene: TRBJ1-2; v_gene: TRBV5-4; d_gene: -; abundance: -; CDR3nt: TGTGCCAGCAGGGAGGGTTTACGGGCCTATGGCTACACCTTC; CDR3aa: CASREGLRAYGYTF
j_gene: TRBJ2-1; v_gene: TRBV5-1; d_gene: TRBD2; abundance: -; CDR3nt: TGCGCCAGCAGCTCGAGAGGGACTAGTGGGTCCTACAATGAGCAGTTCTTC; CDR3aa: CASSSRGTSGSYNEQFF
j_gene: TRBJ2-7; v_gene: TRBV6-6; d_gene: TRBD2; abundance: -; CDR3nt: TGTGCCAGCAGGGCACTAGCGGGAGGTTCATACGAGCAGTACTTC; CDR3aa: CASRALAGGSYEQYF
j_gene: TRBJ2-7; v_gene: TRBV5-3; d_gene: TRBD1; abundance: -; CDR3nt: TGTGCCAGAAGCTTAGACAGGGGGCTGAGCTCCTACGAGCAGTACTTC; CDR3aa: CARSLDRGLSSYEQYF
j_gene: TRBJ2-2; v_gene: TRBV9; d_gene: -; abundance: once; CDR3nt: TGTGCCAGCAGCGTATACGACACCGGGGAGCTGTTTTTT; CDR3aa: CASSVYDTGELFF
j_gene: TRBJ2-6; v_gene: TRBV4-3; d_gene: -; abundance: -; CDR3nt: TGCGCCAGCAGCCAAGATATTAGGAGCTCTGGGGCCAACGTCCTGACTTTC; CDR3aa: CASSQDIRSSGANVLTF
j_gene: TRBJ1-5; v_gene: TRBV28; d_gene: -; abundance: -; CDR3nt: TGTGCCAGCAGTTTTGGAACAGCTTATAGCAATCAGCCCCAGCATTTT; CDR3aa: CASSFGTAYSNQPQHF
j_gene: TRBJ2-7; v_gene: TRBV18; d_gene: TRBD2; abundance: -; CDR3nt: TGTGCCAGCTCACCGACTAGCGGGGGGGCAACGTCCTACGAGCAGTACTTC; CDR3aa: CASSPTSGGATSYEQYF
j_gene: TRBJ2-7; v_gene: TRBV5-6; d_gene: -; abundance: -; CDR3nt: TGTGCCAGCAGCCGCGGCGTGGGTCCGGGCGAGCAGTACTTC; CDR3aa: CASSRGVGPGEQYF
j_gene: TRBJ2-5; v_gene: TRBV13; d_gene: TRBD1; abundance: -; CDR3nt: TGTGCCAGCAGCCAAAGACAGGGGGCTTGGGAGACCCAGTACTTC; CDR3aa: CASSQRQGAWETQYF
j_gene: TRBJ2-7; v_gene: TRBV15; d_gene: -; abundance: -; CDR3nt: TGTGCCACCAGCCGTTCGGGCTCATCCTACGAGCAGTACTTC; CDR3aa: CATSRSGSSYEQYF
j_gene: TRBJ2-7; v_gene: TRBV2; d_gene: TRBD1; abundance: -; CDR3nt: TGTGCCAGCATTATGGCCCTTTCGGGACAGGCCTACGAGCAGTACTTC; CDR3aa: CASIMALSGQAYEQYF
j_gene: TRBJ1-6; v_gene: TRBV6-5; d_gene: TRBD1; abundance: -; CDR3nt: TGTGCCAGCAGTTACCTACAGGGGGCCATTAATTCACCCCTCCACTTT; CDR3aa: CASSYLQGAINSPLHF